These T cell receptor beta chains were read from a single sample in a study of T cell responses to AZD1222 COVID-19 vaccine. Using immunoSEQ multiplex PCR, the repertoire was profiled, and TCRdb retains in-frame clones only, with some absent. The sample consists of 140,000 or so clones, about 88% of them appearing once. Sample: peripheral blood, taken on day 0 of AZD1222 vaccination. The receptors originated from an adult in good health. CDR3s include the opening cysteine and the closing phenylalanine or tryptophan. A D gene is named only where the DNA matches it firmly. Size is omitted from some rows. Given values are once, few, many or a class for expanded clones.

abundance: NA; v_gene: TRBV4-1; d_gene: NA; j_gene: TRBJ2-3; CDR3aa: CASSPSAVYSTRGASTDTQYF; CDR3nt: TGCGCCAGCAGCCCATCGGCAGTATATTCCACCCGGGGGGCTAGCACAGATACGCAGTATTTT
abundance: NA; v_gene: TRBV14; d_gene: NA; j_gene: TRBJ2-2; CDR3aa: CASSQGGTPTGELFF; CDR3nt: TGTGCCAGCAGCCAAGGGGGGACCCCGACCGGGGAGCTGTTTTTT
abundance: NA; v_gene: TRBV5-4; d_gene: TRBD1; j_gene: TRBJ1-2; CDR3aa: CASSPGTGGRYGYTF; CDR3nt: TGTGCCAGCAGCCCGGGGACAGGGGGCCGTTATGGCTACACCTTC
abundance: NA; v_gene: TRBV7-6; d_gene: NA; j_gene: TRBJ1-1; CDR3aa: CASSLPRFGQDTEAFF; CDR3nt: TGTGCCAGCAGCTTACCTCGGTTTGGTCAGGACACTGAAGCTTTCTTT
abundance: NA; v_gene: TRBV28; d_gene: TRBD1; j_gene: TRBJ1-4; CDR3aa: CASSPGGAWGYEKLFF; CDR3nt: TGTGCCAGCAGTCCAGGGGGCGCCTGGGGATATGAAAAACTGTTTTTT
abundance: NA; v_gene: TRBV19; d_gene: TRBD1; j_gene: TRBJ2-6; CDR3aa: CASHRGRGANVLTF; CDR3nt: TGTGCCAGCCACAGGGGGAGGGGGGCCAACGTCCTGACTTTC
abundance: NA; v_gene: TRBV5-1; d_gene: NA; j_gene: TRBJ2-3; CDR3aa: CASSGTASTDTQYF; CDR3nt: TGCGCCAGCAGCGGGACGGCTAGCACAGATACGCAGTATTTT
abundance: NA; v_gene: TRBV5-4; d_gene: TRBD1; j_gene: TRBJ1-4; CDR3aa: CASSLGGGGSANEKLFF; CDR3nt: TGTGCCAGCAGCTTGGGGGGAGGGGGCTCGGCTAATGAAAAACTGTTTTTT
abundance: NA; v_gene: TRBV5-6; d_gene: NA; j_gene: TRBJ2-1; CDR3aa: CASSITGSNEQFF; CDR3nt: TGTGCCAGCAGCATTACAGGAAGCAATGAGCAGTTCTTC
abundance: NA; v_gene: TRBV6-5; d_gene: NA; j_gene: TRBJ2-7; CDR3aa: CASSYLGGYEQYF; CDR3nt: TGTGCCAGCAGTTACTTAGGAGGCTACGAGCAGTACTTC
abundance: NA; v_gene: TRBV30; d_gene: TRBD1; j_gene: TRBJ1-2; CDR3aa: CAWRGLGQATIGTLGGYTF; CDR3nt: TGTGCCTGGAGGGGACTGGGACAGGCGACGATCGGTACTCTTGGTGGCTACACCTTC
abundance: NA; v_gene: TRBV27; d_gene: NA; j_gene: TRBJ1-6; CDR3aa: CASSLSGRNRGNSPLHF; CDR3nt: TGTGCCAGCAGTTTATCCGGGAGGAACCGTGGGAATTCACCCCTCCACTTT
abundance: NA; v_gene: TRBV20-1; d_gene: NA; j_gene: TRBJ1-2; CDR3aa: CSASQRQALRYTF; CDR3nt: TGCAGTGCTAGTCAGAGACAGGCTTTGCGCTACACCTTC
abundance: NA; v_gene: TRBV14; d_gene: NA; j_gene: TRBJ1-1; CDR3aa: CASSLIRGEAFF; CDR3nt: TGTGCCAGCAGCCTAATTAGGGGTGAAGCTTTCTTT
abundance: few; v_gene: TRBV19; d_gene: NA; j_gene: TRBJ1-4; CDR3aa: CAVGPLETGHEKLFF; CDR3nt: TGTGCCGTGGGCCCCCTCGAGACCGGTCATGAAAAACTGTTTTTT
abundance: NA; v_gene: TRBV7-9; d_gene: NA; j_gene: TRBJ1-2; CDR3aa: CASSSLGSDVYGYTF; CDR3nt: TGTGCCAGCAGCTCCCTGGGGTCAGATGTCTATGGCTACACCTTC
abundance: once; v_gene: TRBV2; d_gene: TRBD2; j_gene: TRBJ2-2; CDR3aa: CASKRTGTSGTPGELFF; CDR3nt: TGTGCCAGCAAAAGAACCGGGACTAGCGGGACCCCCGGGGAGCTGTTTTTT
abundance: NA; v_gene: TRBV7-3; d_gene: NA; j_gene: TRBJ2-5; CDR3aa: CASRPDPGTWVQYF; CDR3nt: TGTGCCAGCCGCCCAGATCCCGGGACTTGGGTCCAGTACTTC
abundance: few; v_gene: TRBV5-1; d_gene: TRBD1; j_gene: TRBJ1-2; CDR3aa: CASSLVGDRNYGYTF; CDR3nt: TGCGCCAGCAGCTTGGTGGGGGACAGGAACTATGGCTACACCTTC
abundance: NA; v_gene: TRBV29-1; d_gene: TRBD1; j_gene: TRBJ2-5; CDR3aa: CSAGRTGSAQYF; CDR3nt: TGCAGCGCTGGGCGGACAGGGTCGGCCCAGTACTTC
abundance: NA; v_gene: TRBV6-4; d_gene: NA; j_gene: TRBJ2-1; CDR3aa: CASSDSRPGIYEQFF; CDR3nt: TGTGCCAGCAGTGACTCGAGGCCGGGTATCTATGAGCAGTTCTTC
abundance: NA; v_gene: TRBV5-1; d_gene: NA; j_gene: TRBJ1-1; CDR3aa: CASSWGRSNTEAFF; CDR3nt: TGCGCCAGCAGCTGGGGCAGATCGAACACTGAAGCTTTCTTT
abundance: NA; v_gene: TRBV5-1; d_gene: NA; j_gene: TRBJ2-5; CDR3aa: CASSLQETQYF; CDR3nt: TGCGCCAGCAGCCTTCAAGAGACCCAGTACTTC
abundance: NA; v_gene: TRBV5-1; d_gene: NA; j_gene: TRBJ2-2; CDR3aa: CASIAGNTGELFF; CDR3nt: TGCGCCAGCATTGCAGGAAACACCGGGGAGCTGTTTTTT